This TCR beta chain was profiled in a study of shared clonotypes between healthy human individuals. This CDR3 spans 16 amino acids. CDR1 is SGHRS and CDR2 is YFSETQ in the germline V gene. The V and J ends lost 7 bases and 1 base, in that order; junction bases with no gene match: 9. Produced via immunoSEQ multiplex PCR; TCRdb's table is partial and in-frame only. The repertoire holds about 2.3 million clones, with 85% to 95% as singletons. As for this clone: Its antigen is unknown.

General study results and limits: Tissues were not sampled, only blood, and their repertoires likely differ.

The source is a young man in good health. Some clones in this sample may be carry-over from other donors' samples. Sequencing was performed on naive CD4+ T cells from PBMCs. Subset here: CD45RA+ positively selected. This rearrangement joins TRBV5-1 to TRBJ2-2; the match to TRBD2 covers 8 bases. DNA for the CDR3: TGCGCCAGCCGAATATTAGCGGGACTGAACACCGGGGAGCTGTTTTTT. Its translation: CASRILAGLNTGELFF.